A selection of T cell receptor beta chains follows, all from one sample in a study of blood T cell repertoires in COVID-19. Produced via immunoSEQ multiplex PCR; TCRdb's table is partial and in-frame only. The table lists around 190,000 clones, about 88% of them singletons. The sequencing input was peripheral blood. Receptor source: a human donor in a cohort sampled during active COVID-19. Both conserved end residues are part of each CDR3. Fields, in order: V gene, clone size, D gene, J gene, CDR3 protein, CDR3 DNA. The D gene is left open where the match is weak. Clone size, where shown, is once, few, many, or a class for clones that have expanded.

V gene: TRBV5-6; clone size: -; D gene: TRBD2; J gene: TRBJ2-1; CDR3 protein: CASSFLVAGIYNEQFF; CDR3 DNA: TGTGCCAGCAGCTTTCTAGTAGCGGGAATTTACAATGAGCAGTTCTTC
V gene: TRBV7-2; clone size: -; D gene: TRBD2; J gene: TRBJ2-7; CDR3 protein: CASSLGISGGAGSYEQYF; CDR3 DNA: TGTGCCAGCAGCTTAGGGATTAGCGGGGGGGCTGGGTCCTACGAGCAGTACTTC
V gene: TRBV19; clone size: once; D gene: TRBD2; J gene: TRBJ2-1; CDR3 protein: CASSTSGGPYNEQFF; CDR3 DNA: TGTGCCAGTAGTACCAGCGGGGGGCCGTACAATGAGCAGTTCTTC
V gene: TRBV3-1/TRBV3-2; clone size: -; D gene: -; J gene: TRBJ1-2; CDR3 protein: CASTASGYGYTF; CDR3 DNA: TGTGCCAGCACGGCCTCGGGGTATGGCTACACCTTC
V gene: TRBV2; clone size: -; D gene: -; J gene: TRBJ1-4; CDR3 protein: CASSESQPNEKLFF; CDR3 DNA: TGTGCCAGCAGTGAGTCACAGCCTAATGAAAAACTGTTTTTT
V gene: TRBV5-1; clone size: -; D gene: TRBD2; J gene: TRBJ2-1; CDR3 protein: CASSSGLAPGNEQFF; CDR3 DNA: TGCGCCAGCAGCTCCGGACTAGCGCCTGGCAATGAGCAGTTCTTC
V gene: TRBV4-1; clone size: few; D gene: -; J gene: TRBJ2-7; CDR3 protein: CASSPDSRPYGEQYF; CDR3 DNA: TGCGCCAGCAGCCCGGACAGTCGACCCTACGGTGAGCAGTACTTC
V gene: TRBV10-1; clone size: -; D gene: -; J gene: TRBJ2-1; CDR3 protein: CASSESLLNEQFF; CDR3 DNA: TGCGCCAGCAGTGAGTCTCTTCTGAATGAGCAGTTCTTC
V gene: TRBV18; clone size: -; D gene: TRBD2; J gene: TRBJ2-3; CDR3 protein: CASSPGLAGATSTDTQYF; CDR3 DNA: TGTGCCAGCTCCCCAGGACTAGCGGGGGCTACTAGCACAGATACGCAGTATTTT
V gene: TRBV19; clone size: once; D gene: TRBD1; J gene: TRBJ1-5; CDR3 protein: CASSQQTGTGQPQHF; CDR3 DNA: TGTGCCAGTAGCCAACAGACAGGGACGGGCCAGCCCCAGCATTTT
V gene: TRBV28; clone size: -; D gene: -; J gene: TRBJ1-1; CDR3 protein: CASSDRAGNTEAFF; CDR3 DNA: TGTGCCAGCAGTGATAGAGCCGGGAACACTGAAGCTTTCTTT
V gene: TRBV24-1; clone size: -; D gene: -; J gene: TRBJ1-1; CDR3 protein: CATSDLGRNRDTEAFF; CDR3 DNA: TGTGCCACCAGTGATTTGGGTCGGAACCGGGACACTGAAGCTTTCTTT
V gene: TRBV4-1; clone size: once; D gene: -; J gene: TRBJ2-5; CDR3 protein: CASSQLGGRVEETQYF; CDR3 DNA: TGCGCCAGCAGCCAACTCGGGGGGCGCGTCGAAGAGACCCAGTACTTC